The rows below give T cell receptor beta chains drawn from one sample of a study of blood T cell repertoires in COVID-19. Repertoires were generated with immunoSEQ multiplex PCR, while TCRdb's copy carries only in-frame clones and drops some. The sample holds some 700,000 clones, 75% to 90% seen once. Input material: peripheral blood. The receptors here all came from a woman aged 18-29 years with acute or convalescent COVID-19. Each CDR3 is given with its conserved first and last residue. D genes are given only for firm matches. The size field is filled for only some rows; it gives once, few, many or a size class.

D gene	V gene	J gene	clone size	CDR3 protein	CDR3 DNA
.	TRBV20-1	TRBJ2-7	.	CSANMAYEQYF	TGCAGTGCCAACATGGCCTACGAGCAGTACTTC
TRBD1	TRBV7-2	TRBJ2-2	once	CASSLRDRDTGELFF	TGTGCCAGCAGCCTCCGGGACAGGGACACCGGGGAGCTGTTTTTT
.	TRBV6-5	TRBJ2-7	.	CASAGQSREQYF	TGTGCCAGCGCCGGACAGTCTCGAGAGCAGTACTTC
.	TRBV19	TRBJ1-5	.	CASSNAGEIPQHF	TGTGCCAGTAGTAACGCAGGGGAAATTCCCCAGCATTTT
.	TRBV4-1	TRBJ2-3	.	CASSQGGVVWTDTQYF	TGCGCCAGCAGCCAGGGGGGAGTAGTGTGGACAGATACGCAGTATTTT
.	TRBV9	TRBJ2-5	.	CASSASQVQETQYF	TGTGCCAGCAGCGCCTCTCAGGTCCAGGAGACCCAGTACTTC
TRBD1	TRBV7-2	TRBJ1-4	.	CASSLSLDRPKLFF	TGTGCCAGCAGCCTAAGCCTGGACAGGCCAAAACTGTTTTTT
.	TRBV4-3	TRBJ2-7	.	CASSRGRDGSYEQYF	TGCGCCAGCAGCCGCGGCCGGGACGGGAGCTACGAGCAGTACTTC
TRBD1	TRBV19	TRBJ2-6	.	CASSLRDRGRVTGANVLTF	TGTGCCAGTAGTCTTCGGGACAGGGGGCGAGTAACTGGGGCCAACGTCCTGACTTTC
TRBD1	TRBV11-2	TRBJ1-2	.	CASSHGQGGYTF	TGTGCCAGCAGCCACGGACAGGGAGGCTACACCTTC
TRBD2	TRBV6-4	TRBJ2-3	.	CASSDSGGGTDTQYF	TGTGCCAGCAGTGACTCGGGGGGGGGTACAGATACGCAGTATTTT
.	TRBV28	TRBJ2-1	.	CASRSPENEQFF	TGTGCCAGCAGATCTCCTGAGAATGAGCAGTTCTTC